This passage covers 16 T cell receptor beta chains from one sample sequenced in a study of Ad26.COV2.S vaccination and SARS-CoV-2 variants. The data were produced by immunoSEQ multiplex PCR, yet TCRdb's version contains in-frame clones alone and is incomplete. The table lists about 350,000 clones, about 90% of them singletons. Sample: peripheral blood, taken after recovery from COVID-19. The receptors shown here come from a human donor who had recovered from COVID-19.

The J gene is TRBJ2-3, the V gene TRBV15; 8 nucleotides align to TRBD1. Germline CDR1 reads LNHNV; CDR2 reads YYDKDF (reference sequence). The CDR3 is made up of 15 amino acids. V was clipped by 0 bases and J by 4 bases; unmatched bases: 3. In DNA form, the CDR3 reads TGTGCCACCAGCAGAGATAACAGGGGGGCAGATACGCAGTATTTT. As protein: CATSRDNRGADTQYF.

This chain joins TRBV3-1 (or the pseudogene TRBV3-2) and TRBJ1-2; D gene unclear. Looked up from germline, CDR1 is LGHDT and CDR2 is YNNKEL (reference sequence). V lost 2 bases to trimming and J lost 5 bases, with 18 bases between them. There are 16 residues in the CDR3. The CDR3 sequence is CASSQWGRANYYGYTF. In nucleotides, the CDR3 is TGTGCCAGCAGCCAATGGGGAAGGGCGAACTATTATGGCTACACCTTC.

CDR3 DNA sequence: TGTGCCAGCAGCGGAGGGACAGGGAACACTGAAGCTTTCTTT. Translation: CASSGGTGNTEAFF. The chain employs TRBV5-4 and TRBJ1-1; 8 positions agree with TRBD1. From germline, CDR1 is SGHNT and CDR2 YYREEE (reference sequence). The J segment lost 1 base and the V segment lost 4 bases, leaving 3 bases of the junction unmatched. The CDR3 spans 14 residues.

This chain links TRBV6-5 with TRBJ2-5; 8 positions agree with TRBD1. This CDR3 has 14 residues. The V segment lost 6 bases and the J segment 3 bases; nucleotides outside the gene matches: 6. Germline CDR1 reads MNHEY; CDR2 reads SVGAGI. The CDR3 sequence is CASSTGQDKETQYF. CDR3 in DNA: TGTGCCAGCAGCACGGGACAGGATAAAGAGACCCAGTACTTC.

The chain uses TRBV19 and TRBJ2-7; D is possibly TRBD1 or TRBD2 (5 bases each). Trimming removed 1 base at V and 0 bases at J, with 10 bases between. This CDR3 is built from 15 residues. Germline CDR1 reads LNHDA; CDR2 reads SQIVND (reference sequence). The CDR3 loop reads CASSIGDRSSYEQYF. The CDR3 DNA reads as TGTGCCAGTAGTATAGGGGACCGAAGCTCCTACGAGCAGTACTTC.

The chain couples TRBV6-5 to TRBJ2-2; D may be TRBD1 (5 bases). Germline V CDR1 and CDR2: MNHEY, SVGAGI. The CDR3 has 14 residues. The germline V and J ends were trimmed by 4 bases and 6 bases, with 12 bases remaining between them. CDR3 DNA sequence: TGTGCCAGCAGTTCGAGCCCCAGGGCCGGGGAGCTGTTTTTT. This codes for CASSSSPRAGELFF.

The rearrangement uses TRBV9 and TRBJ1-1, with D possibly TRBD1 on 5 matching bases. CDR3 length: 16 residues. The V gene lost 0 bases and the J gene lost 0 bases, with 12 bases spanning the gap. The germline CDR1 and CDR2 sequences are SGDLS and YYNGEE. CDR3 sequence reads: CASSVVPQGLNTEAFF. In DNA form, the CDR3 reads TGTGCCAGCAGCGTAGTACCCCAGGGACTGAACACTGAAGCTTTCTTT.

The gene calls are TRBV7-9 and TRBJ1-2, with 9 positions matching TRBD1. Trimming took 2 bases from V and 6 from J; bases not matched to a gene: 4. There are 14 residues in the CDR3. Per germline, CDR1 SEHNR and CDR2 FQNEAQ (reference sequence). Written as DNA, the CDR3 is TGTGCCAGCAGCTTACAACAGGGGGCACATGGCTACACCTTC. Encoded protein: CASSLQQGAHGYTF.

The rearrangement joins TRBV23-1 to TRBJ2-7; D is perhaps TRBD2 (5 bases). TRBV23-1 carries the ORF label, with uncertain function. This CDR3 comprises 15 residues. Trimming took 0 bases from V and 0 from J, leaving 9 bases between them. CDR3 coding DNA: TGCGCCAGCAGTCAATCGGAGGAGAGCTCCTACGAGCAGTACTTC. Residues: CASSQSEESSYEQYF.

The chain carries TRBV7-8 and TRBJ1-1; weak D call: TRBD1 (6 bases). The germline CDR1 and CDR2 sequences are SGHVS and FQNEAQ. The CDR3 is 17 amino acids. Trimming left V 1 base short and J 6 bases short, with 21 bases between. CDR3 coding DNA: TGTGCCAGCAGCTTAGACCCCACCTTTACAGGGCGGTCTGAAGCTTTCTTT. This encodes CASSLDPTFTGRSEAFF. Full variable domain (missing parts from reference TRBV7-8 and TRBJ1-1): GAGVSQSPRYKVAKRGQDVALRCDPISGHVSLFWYQQALGQGPEFLTYFQNEAQLDKSGLPSDRFFAERPEGSVSTLKIQRTQQEDSAVYLCASSLDPTFTGRSEAFFGQGTRLTVV.

J is TRBJ1-2 and V is TRBV5-1; TRBD1 is a possible D gene (6 bases). The CDR3 covers 19 residues. Germline loops: CDR1 SGHRS, CDR2 YFSETQ. The V end was cut by 4 bases, the J end by 0 bases, with 25 bases between. This CDR3 is CASSAPTQPSGDTNYGYTF. CDR3 bases: TGCGCCAGCAGCGCCCCGACCCAACCGAGCGGGGACACTAACTATGGCTACACCTTC.

V and J are TRBV5-4 and TRBJ2-5; D unclear. From germline, CDR1 is SGHNT and CDR2 YYREEE (reference sequence). V lost 4 bases, J lost 8 bases, and 18 bases lay in between. This CDR3 region has 14 residues. CDR3 DNA sequence: TGTGCCAGCAGCCTTGATCTAGAACATTCAACCCAGTACTTC. Translated, it gives CASSLDLEHSTQYF. The whole variable domain, remainder taken from reference TRBV5-4 and TRBJ2-5, is ETGVTQSPTHLIKTRGQQVTLRCSSQSGHNTVSWYQQALGQGPQFIFQYYREEENGRGNFPPRFSGLQFPNYSSELNVNALELDDSALYLCASSLDLEHSTQYFGPGTRLLVL.

Turning to this clone: An end of the junction does not agree with germline; a read error may underlie this. The J gene is TRBJ1-1, the V gene TRBV7-2; D is possibly TRBD1 (5 bases). CDR1 and CDR2 from the germline V gene are SGHTA and FQGNSA. This CDR3 comprises 13 residues. The CDR3 protein is CASRLGVSTEAFF. The CDR3 region has the DNA TGTGCCAGCAGATTAGGGGTTTCCACTGAAGCTTTCTTT. The full variable domain, rest sourced from reference TRBV7-2 and TRBJ1-1, is GAGVSQSPSNKVTEKGKDVELRCDPISGHTALYWYRQSLGQGLEFLIYFQGNSAPDKSGLPSDRFSAERTGGSVSTLTIQRTQQEDSAVYLCASRLGVSTEAFFGQGTRLTVV.

The gene calls are TRBV19 and TRBJ2-5; no firm D call. CDR3 length equals 13 residues. Germline loops: CDR1 LNHDA, CDR2 SQIVND (reference sequence). V lost 5 bases to trimming and J lost 5 bases, with 12 bases between them. The CDR3 DNA follows: TGTGCCAGTAGTGATAGGTCTCTGGAGACCCAGTACTTC. It codes for CASSDRSLETQYF. The whole variable domain, remainder taken from reference TRBV19 and TRBJ2-5, is DGGITQSPKYLFRKEGQNVTLSCEQNLNHDAMYWYRQDPGQGLRLIYYSQIVNDFQKGDIAEGYSVSREKKESFPLTVTSAQKNPTAFYLCASSDRSLETQYFGPGTRLLVL.

The chain joins TRBV10-3 to TRBJ1-6; D not certain. V was pared by 2 bases and J by 5 bases, with 7 bases between. The CDR3 is made up of 14 amino acids. Germline V gene data show CDR1 as ENHRY and CDR2 as SYGVKD. The CDR3 coding sequence is TGTGCCATCAGTGAGAAACCGGATAATTCACCCCTCCACTTT. It yields the protein CAISEKPDNSPLHF.

The chain couples TRBV19 to TRBJ1-5; TRBD1 matches 7 bases. Germline assignment: CDR1 LNHDA and CDR2 SQIVND (reference sequence). There are 14 residues in the CDR3. After removal of 5 bases from V and 5 bases from J, the junction contained 6 bases not matched to a gene. The CDR3 region has the DNA TGTGCCAGTAGTGTAGCCGGGACAGATCAGCCCCAGCATTTT. This gives the protein CASSVAGTDQPQHF.